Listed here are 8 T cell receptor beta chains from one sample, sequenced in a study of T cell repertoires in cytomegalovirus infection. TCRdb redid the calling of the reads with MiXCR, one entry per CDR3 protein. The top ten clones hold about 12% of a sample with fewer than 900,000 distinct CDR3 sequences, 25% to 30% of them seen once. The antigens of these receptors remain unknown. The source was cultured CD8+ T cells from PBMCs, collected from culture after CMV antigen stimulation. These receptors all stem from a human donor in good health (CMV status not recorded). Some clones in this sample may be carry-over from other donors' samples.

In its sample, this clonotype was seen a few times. In DNA form, the CDR3 reads TGTGCCAGTAGTACACCAACTACAGGAACCTACGAGCAGTACTTC. Translated: CASSTPTTGTYEQYF. This sequence joins TRBV19 and TRBJ2-7; D might be TRBD1 (5 bases). Trimming took off 4 bases at V and 2 bases at J, with 15 bases between the two ends. The CDR3 runs 15 residues. From germline, CDR1 is LNHDA and CDR2 SQIVND (reference sequence).

The CDR3 coding sequence is TGTGCCACCAGCAGAGATCAAGCGGATTCACCCCTCCACTTT. This translates into CATSRDQADSPLHF. The chain recombines TRBV15 with TRBJ1-6, with no clear D. V dropped 0 bases and J dropped 8 bases, with 8 bases sitting between them. Germline CDR1 is LNHNV and CDR2 is YYDKDF (reference sequence). The CDR3 totals 14 residues. Variable domain in full (rest from reference TRBV15 and TRBJ1-6): DAMVIQNPRYQVTQFGKPVTLSCSQTLNHNVMYWYQQKSSQAPKLLFHYYDKDFNNEADTPDNFQSRRPNTSFCFLDIRSPGLGDTAMYLCATSRDQADSPLHFGNGTRLTVT.

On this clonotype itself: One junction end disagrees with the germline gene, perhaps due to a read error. As DNA, the CDR3 is TGTGCTAGCAGCCTAGGGCAGAGACTAGCGAAAGAGACCCAGTACTTC. Translated: CASSLGQRLAKETQYF. This sequence joins TRBV7-7 and TRBJ2-5; the match to TRBD2 covers 8 bases. This CDR3 comprises 16 residues. Looked up from germline, CDR1 is SSHAT and CDR2 is FNYEAQ (reference sequence).

CDR3 nucleotide sequence: TGTGCCAGCAGTTTCCGCAGGGGGCGGGGGAACACAGATACGCAGTATTTT. The encoded protein is CASSFRRGRGNTDTQYF. The rearrangement links TRBV12-3 or TRBV12-4 to TRBJ2-3; D is possibly TRBD1 (8 bases). V dropped 3 bases and J dropped 2 bases, with 18 bases sitting between them. There are 17 residues in the CDR3.

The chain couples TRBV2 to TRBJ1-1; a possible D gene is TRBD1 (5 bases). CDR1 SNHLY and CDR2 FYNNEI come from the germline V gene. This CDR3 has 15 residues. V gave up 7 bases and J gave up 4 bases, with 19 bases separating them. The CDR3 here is CASTYWGDRFTEAFF. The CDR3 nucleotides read TGTGCCAGCACCTACTGGGGGGACCGATTCACTGAAGCTTTCTTT. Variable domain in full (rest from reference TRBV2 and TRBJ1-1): EPEVTQTPSHQVTQMGQEVILRCVPISNHLYFYWYRQILGQKVEFLVSFYNNEISEKSEIFDDQFSVERPDGSNFTLKIRSTKLEDSAMYFCASTYWGDRFTEAFFGQGTRLTVV.

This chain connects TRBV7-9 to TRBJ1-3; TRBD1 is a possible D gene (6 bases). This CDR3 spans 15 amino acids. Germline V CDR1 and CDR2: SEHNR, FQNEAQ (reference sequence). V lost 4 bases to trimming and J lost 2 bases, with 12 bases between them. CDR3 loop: CASSSGQPAGNTIYF. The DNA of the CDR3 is TGTGCCAGCAGCTCAGGACAGCCTGCTGGAAACACCATATATTTT. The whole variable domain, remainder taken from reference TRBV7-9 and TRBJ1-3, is DTGVSQNPRHKITKRGQNVTFRCDPISEHNRLYWYRQTLGQGPEFLTYFQNEAQLEKSRLLSDRFSAERPKGSFSTLEIQRTEQGDSAMYLCASSSGQPAGNTIYFGEGSWLTVV.

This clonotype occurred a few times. For the CDR3, the DNA is TGTGCCAGCAGCTTGACAGCCAGCAATGAGCAGTTCTTC. Amino acid sequence: CASSLTASNEQFF. The chain is built from TRBV7-9 and TRBJ2-1; weak D call: TRBD1 (5 bases). From germline, CDR1 is SEHNR and CDR2 FQNEAQ (reference sequence). The CDR3 is 13 amino acids. Trimming pared 3 bases from V and 6 bases from J, leaving 9 bases between.

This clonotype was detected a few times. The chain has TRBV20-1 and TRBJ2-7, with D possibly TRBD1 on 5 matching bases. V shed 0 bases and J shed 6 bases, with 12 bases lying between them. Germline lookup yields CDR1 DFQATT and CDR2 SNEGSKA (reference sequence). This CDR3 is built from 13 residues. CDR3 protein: CSARDVSQGEQYV. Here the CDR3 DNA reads TGCAGTGCTAGAGATGTCAGCCAGGGCGAGCAGTACGTC.